The 18 T cell receptor beta chains given below trace back to one sample, sequenced in a study of blood T cell repertoires in COVID-19. Generated by immunoSEQ multiplex PCR, the TCRdb table keeps only in-frame clones and is missing some. The data hold 130,000 or so clones, with over 80% observed a single time. The sequenced sample consisted of PBMCs or T cells enriched from blood (not recorded which). These receptors were collected from a man aged 30 to 39 who had recovered from COVID-19.

This rearrangement joins TRBV6-5 to TRBJ1-3; 10 positions agree with TRBD1. Germline assignment: CDR1 MNHEY and CDR2 SVGAGI. Germline trimming cut 5 bases from V and 6 bases from J; bases unmatched to any gene: 7. The CDR3 totals 15 residues. CDR3 nucleotide sequence: TGTGCCAGCAGTAAAACCGGGACAGGGGAAAACACCATATATTTT. Translation gives CASSKTGTGENTIYF.

This chain joins TRBV3-1 (or the pseudogene TRBV3-2) and TRBJ2-6, with TRBD1 matching 9 bases. Germline V gene data show CDR1 as LGHDT and CDR2 as YNNKEL (reference sequence). The V and J ends lost 4 bases and 4 bases, in that order; junction bases with no gene match: 5. CDR3 length: 16 amino acids. Here the CDR3 reads CASSPRTGAGANVLTF. The CDR3 DNA follows: TGTGCCAGCAGCCCTAGGACAGGGGCCGGGGCCAACGTCCTGACTTTC.

J is TRBJ2-7 and V is TRBV7-3; a weak D match, TRBD1 (5 bases). Germline V lookup: CDR1 SGHTA, CDR2 FQGTGA. The CDR3 length is 13 residues. V lost 6 bases and J 6 bases, leaving 15 bases between the germline ends. CDR3 nucleotide sequence: TGTGCCAGCAGTTCTCCCCCCAGGGTCGAGCAGTACTTC. Translating gives CASSSPPRVEQYF.

V gene TRBV28 combines with J gene TRBJ1-3, with no clear D. Trimming removed 3 bases from V and 10 bases from J, with 10 bases in between. This CDR3 has 12 residues. Germline lookup yields CDR1 MDHEN and CDR2 SYDVKM. CDR3 DNA: TGTGCCAGCAGTTTGTATTCGGGGACCATATATTTT. Translation gives CASSLYSGTIYF.

V usage is TRBV19 and J usage is TRBJ1-1; 8 positions match TRBD1. CDR1 is LNHDA and CDR2 is SQIVND in the germline V gene (reference sequence). V shed 4 bases, J shed 5 bases, and the junction held 9 bases outside the gene matches. The CDR3 is 15 amino acids. CDR3 residues: CASSTGQGGLTEAFF. The DNA for the CDR3 is TGTGCCAGTAGTACCGGACAGGGTGGCTTAACTGAAGCTTTCTTT. The variable domain in full, with the rest retrieved from reference TRBV19 and TRBJ1-1, is DGGITQSPKYLFRKEGQNVTLSCEQNLNHDAMYWYRQDPGQGLRLIYYSQIVNDFQKGDIAEGYSVSREKKESFPLTVTSAQKNPTAFYLCASSTGQGGLTEAFFGQGTRLTVV.

The V call is TRBV7-9, the J call TRBJ1-1, with 8 bases identical to TRBD1. The trim removed 1 base at V and 6 bases at J, leaving 7 bases unmatched. CDR3 size: 15 residues. The germline CDR1 and CDR2 sequences are SEHNR and FQNEAQ (reference sequence). CDR3 sequence reads: CASSLGWQGASEAFF. The CDR3 DNA reads as TGTGCCAGCAGCTTAGGTTGGCAGGGGGCGTCTGAAGCTTTCTTT.

The V and J genes are TRBV5-1 and TRBJ1-2; the D gene is possibly TRBD1 (6 bases). The CDR3 runs to 15 residues. The germline V gene has CDR1 SGHRS and CDR2 YFSETQ. V was clipped by 0 bases and J by 6 bases, with 15 bases between them. CDR3 loop: CASSLEYGRDNGYTF. The DNA of the CDR3 is TGCGCCAGCAGCTTGGAATACGGCAGGGACAATGGCTACACCTTC.

V usage is TRBV13 and J usage is TRBJ2-1, with 10 bases aligning to TRBD2. The CDR3 runs to 21 residues. Trimming cost V 5 bases and J 1 base; bases outside gene matches: 20. Per germline, CDR1 PRHDT and CDR2 FYEKMQ (reference sequence). CDR3 sequence reads: CASSPPPGERGGEGSYNEQFF. CDR3 nucleotide sequence: TGTGCCAGCAGCCCCCCCCCAGGGGAGCGGGGGGGGGAGGGGTCCTACAATGAGCAGTTCTTC.

The chain employs TRBV7-3 and TRBJ2-1; weak D call: TRBD1 (6 bases). Germline V gene sequence: CDR1 SGHTA, CDR2 FQGTGA. The CDR3 totals 16 residues. V lost 2 bases and J lost 0, with 11 bases in between. DNA of the CDR3: TGTGCCAGCAGCTTAGTAGGGGGAAGCTCCTACAATGAGCAGTTCTTC. As protein: CASSLVGGSSYNEQFF.

V and J are TRBV18 and TRBJ1-4, with TRBD1 matching over 7 bases. V dropped 3 bases and J dropped 3; count of bases not matched to a gene: 7. Germline assignment: CDR1 KGHSH and CDR2 LQKENI. The CDR3 has 16 residues. The CDR3 nucleotides read TGTGCCAGCTCACCGCAAGACAGGGCTTCTAATGAAAAACTGTTTTTT. It specifies CASSPQDRASNEKLFF.

The V call is TRBV2, the J call TRBJ1-5; D is undetermined. CDR3 length equals 13 residues. Germline assignment: CDR1 SNHLY and CDR2 FYNNEI. Trimming took off 2 bases at V and 4 bases at J, with 6 bases between the two ends. In DNA form, the CDR3 reads TGTGCCAGCAGTGAACAGATTAATCAGCCCCAGCATTTT. Its translation is CASSEQINQPQHF.

CDR3 protein: CASSHTPRDTDTQYF. The CDR3 nucleotides are TGTGCCAGCAGCCACACCCCTCGGGACACAGATACGCAGTATTTT. The chain carries TRBV14 and TRBJ2-3; a possible D gene is TRBD2 (5 bases). Germline-derived CDR1 and CDR2 are SGHDN and FVKESK. The CDR3 is 15 amino acids. Trimming took off 3 bases at V and 2 bases at J, with 12 bases between the two ends.

The genes are TRBV6-6 and TRBJ2-7; maybe TRBD1 (6 bases). In germline, CDR1 is MNHNY, CDR2 SVGAGI (reference sequence). V dropped 5 bases and J dropped 4 bases, with 15 bases sitting between them. The CDR3 spans 14 residues. CDR3 residues: CASSDPGHQYEQYV. The DNA for the CDR3 is TGTGCCAGCAGTGACCCGGGACACCAGTACGAGCAGTACGTC.

J is TRBJ2-7 and V is TRBV13, with a weak D call TRBD2 (5 bases). The germline V gene encodes CDR1 PRHDT and CDR2 FYEKMQ (reference sequence). The CDR3 totals 15 residues. V lost 5 bases and J lost 0, with 14 bases in between. CDR3 sequence (DNA): TGTGCCAGCAGCACGACTACCCGGCCCTCCTACGAGCAGTACTTC. Protein product: CASSTTTRPSYEQYF.

V is TRBV11-2 and J is TRBJ2-1; 10 bases map to TRBD1. The CDR3 covers 17 residues. V shed 1 base and J 7 bases; nucleotides not matched to a gene: 10. From germline, CDR1 is SGHAT and CDR2 FQNNGV. The CDR3 DNA sequence: TGTGCCAGCAGCTTAGGAGGGGGGACAGGGGTGGGGAATGAGCAGTTCTTC. This sequence encodes CASSLGGGTGVGNEQFF. Together with reference TRBV11-2 and TRBJ2-1, the CDR3 gives the full variable domain: EAGVAQSPRYKIIEKRQSVAFWCNPISGHATLYWYQQILGQGPKLLIQFQNNGVVDDSQLPKDRFSAERLKGVDSTLKIQPAKLEDSAVYLCASSLGGGTGVGNEQFFGPGTRLTVL.

This clone was counted once. The chain links TRBV9 to TRBJ1-3, with TRBD1 matching 7 bases. Trimming took 3 bases from V and 3 from J; bases not matched to a gene: 12. The germline CDR1 and CDR2 sequences are SGDLS and YYNGEE. This CDR3 has 17 amino acids. CDR3 amino acids: CASSDNRGNNVGNTIYF. The CDR3 DNA follows: TGTGCCAGCAGCGACAACAGGGGAAATAACGTTGGAAACACCATATATTTT.

The rearrangement links TRBV12-3 or TRBV12-4 to TRBJ1-5; D is perhaps TRBD1 (6 bases). V shed 8 bases and J shed 4 bases, with 12 bases lying between them. CDR3 length equals 13 residues. The CDR3 DNA reads as TGTGCCAGCTCCGGGACAAGGAATCAGCCCCAGCATTTT. This sequence encodes CASSGTRNQPQHF.

The chain employs TRBV6-5 and TRBJ1-2; unclear D gene. Trimming removed 6 bases from V and 2 bases from J, with 7 bases in between. Looked up from germline, CDR1 is MNHEY and CDR2 is SVGAGI. CDR3 length: 12 residues. The CDR3 bases are TGTGCCAGCAGGAAGCCAAACTATGGCTACACCTTC. As protein: CASRKPNYGYTF.